Following are 24 T cell receptor beta chains from one sample sequenced in a study of blood T cell repertoires in COVID-19. Sequenced by immunoSEQ multiplex PCR; TCRdb stores in-frame clones only, minus some. Counted here are fewer than 300,000 clones, about 87% occurring once; the ten biggest clones make up about 1.4%. The material sequenced was peripheral blood. All receptors come from a woman aged 40 to 50 who had recovered from COVID-19.

V is TRBV29-1 and J is TRBJ2-4, with a tentative D call TRBD2 (7 bases). The V gene's germline CDR1 is SQVTM and CDR2 ANQGSEA. The CDR3 runs to 15 residues. V was pared by 0 bases and J by 0 bases, with 9 bases between. The CDR3 nucleotides read TGCAGCGTTGAAGAGGGGGGGCTAGCCAAAAACATTCAGTACTTC. Translated, it gives CSVEEGGLAKNIQYF.

This clone is a singleton in its sample. The chain recombines TRBV10-3 with TRBJ1-1; D is unresolved. Germline-derived CDR1 and CDR2 are ENHRY and SYGVKD. The CDR3 runs 13 residues. The ends were cut back, 11 bases at V and 0 bases at J, with 13 bases in the middle. This chain's CDR3 is CAVTDGMNTEAFF. The DNA for the CDR3 is TGTGCCGTTACGGACGGGATGAACACTGAAGCTTTCTTT.

This rearrangement joins TRBV5-4 to TRBJ2-1; 7 bases align to TRBD1. The V gene's germline CDR1 is SGHNT and CDR2 YYREEE (reference sequence). Unmatched junction bases numbered 12, after V lost 8 bases and J lost 7 bases. The CDR3 loop spans 14 amino acids. CDR3 DNA: TGTGCCAGTCGCCGGGACAGAACTACAAATGAGCAGTTCTTC. It yields the protein CASRRDRTTNEQFF.

The chain carries TRBV18 and TRBJ2-7; unclear D gene. Germline V gene data show CDR1 as KGHSH and CDR2 as LQKENI. Trimming removed 3 bases from V and 1 base from J, with 7 bases in between. This CDR3 spans 13 amino acids. Here the CDR3 reads CASSPYRSYEQYF. CDR3 bases: TGTGCCAGCTCACCGTACAGATCCTACGAGCAGTACTTC.

The chain recombines TRBV7-2 with TRBJ2-1, with 9 nucleotides matching TRBD2. Trimming took 3 bases from V and 5 from J; bases not matched to a gene: 8. Per germline, CDR1 SGHTA and CDR2 FQGNSA. This CDR3 is built from 16 residues. The CDR3 sequence is CASSFTAGGHNNEQFF. The CDR3 DNA follows: TGTGCCAGCAGCTTTACAGCGGGGGGACACAACAATGAGCAGTTCTTC.

CDR3 DNA sequence: TGTGCCAGCAGCGCCCGGGACAGGGCCACCGAGACCCAGTACTTC. This translates into CASSARDRATETQYF. The chain combines TRBV9 with TRBJ2-5, with 9 bases lining up with TRBD1. Germline V gene sequence: CDR1 SGDLS, CDR2 YYNGEE. The trim removed 3 bases at V and 5 bases at J, leaving 8 bases unmatched. The CDR3 is made up of 15 amino acids.

The V gene is TRBV9, the J gene TRBJ1-4, with 8 bases that match TRBD1. Germline V gives CDR1 SGDLS, CDR2 YYNGEE. This CDR3 has 15 residues. V was pared by 4 bases and J by 6 bases, with 8 bases of the junction left unmatched. CDR3 residues: CASSPGGQAYEKLFF. CDR3 bases: TGTGCCAGCAGCCCCGGGGGACAGGCTTATGAAAAACTGTTTTTT.

This chain joins TRBV10-3 and TRBJ1-2; 9 bases are a match to TRBD1. Losses at the gene ends were 4 bases for V and 3 bases for J; bases not matched to a gene: 9. CDR3 size: 16 residues. Germline CDR1 and CDR2: ENHRY and SYGVKD. The CDR3: CAISGRQGEGDYGYTF. The CDR3 nucleotides read TGTGCCATCAGTGGCCGACAGGGGGAAGGAGACTATGGCTACACCTTC.

This chain connects TRBV12-3 or TRBV12-4 to TRBJ1-2; D gene unclear. This CDR3 spans 12 amino acids. Trimming stripped 5 bases from V and 7 bases from J, with 11 bases between. CDR3 loop: CASSRRIAGYTF. In DNA, the CDR3 is TGTGCCAGCAGTAGGCGGATCGCTGGCTACACCTTC.

This chain joins TRBV5-4 and TRBJ1-6; 7 bases map to TRBD1. This CDR3 has 13 residues. Germline values: CDR1 SGHNT, CDR2 YYREEE (reference sequence). V was pared by 3 bases and J by 7 bases, with 1 base of the junction left unmatched. As DNA, the CDR3 is TGTGCCAGCAGCTCAGGGGGGAATTCACCCCTCCACTTT. Protein product: CASSSGGNSPLHF.

Written as DNA, the CDR3 is TGCGCCAGCAGCTTCCAGGAAACCTACGAGCAGTACTTC. Its translation is CASSFQETYEQYF. This rearrangement joins TRBV5-1 to TRBJ2-7, with D unclear. CDR1 SGHRS and CDR2 YFSETQ come from the germline V gene. The CDR3 contains 13 residues. V lost 2 bases and J lost 2, with 8 bases in between.

V gene TRBV27 combines with J gene TRBJ2-7, with 9 bases aligning to TRBD1. Germline loops: CDR1 MNHEY, CDR2 SMNVEV (reference sequence). This CDR3 region has 16 residues. V lost 4 bases and J lost 0; bases outside the gene matches: 7. CDR3 amino acids: CASSSGQGQGSYEQYF. DNA of the CDR3: TGTGCCAGCAGTTCCGGTCAGGGACAGGGCTCCTACGAGCAGTACTTC.

The chain carries TRBV30 and TRBJ2-1, with TRBD2 matching 11 bases. V dropped 3 bases and J dropped 5; count of bases not matched to a gene: 3. From germline, CDR1 is GTSNPN and CDR2 SVGIG (reference sequence). This CDR3 has 14 residues. CDR3 in DNA: TGTGCCTGGAGATTAGCGGGGGGGCACAATGAGCAGTTCTTC. Translating gives CAWRLAGGHNEQFF.

This chain uses TRBV5-1 with TRBJ2-3; D perhaps matches TRBD2 (6 bases). In germline, CDR1 is SGHRS, CDR2 YFSETQ. V was shortened by 3 bases and J by 11 bases, with 13 bases between the two germline ends. This CDR3 contains 12 residues. The CDR3 sequence: CASSSGGDEQYF. As DNA, the CDR3 is TGCGCCAGCAGCTCCGGAGGGGACGAGCAGTATTTT.

The V gene is TRBV11-1, the J gene TRBJ2-5; maybe TRBD2 (6 bases). CDR1 is SGHAT, CDR2 FQDESV, per germline (reference sequence). The CDR3 has 13 amino acids. Between the trimmed V and J ends, which lost 3 bases and 5 bases, there was a span of 10 bases. The CDR3 reads CASSFGGWETQYF. The CDR3 region has the DNA TGTGCCAGCAGCTTTGGAGGGTGGGAGACCCAGTACTTC.

The CDR3 DNA is TGTGCCAGCAGCTGGACAGGGGGAAATGAAAAACTGTTTTTT. It specifies CASSWTGGNEKLFF. The gene calls are TRBV7-9 and TRBJ1-4; 10 nucleotides line up with TRBD1. V lost 4 bases to trimming and J lost 5 bases; unmatched junction nucleotides: 1. Germline values: CDR1 SEHNR, CDR2 FQNEAQ (reference sequence). This CDR3 region has 14 residues. Filled out from reference TRBV7-9 and TRBJ1-4, the complete variable domain reads DTGVSQNPRHKITKRGQNVTFRCDPISEHNRLYWYRQTLGQGPEFLTYFQNEAQLEKSRLLSDRFSAERPKGSFSTLEIQRTEQGDSAMYLCASSWTGGNEKLFFGSGTQLSVL.

The chain couples TRBV29-1 to TRBJ2-7; 9 nucleotides match TRBD1. Trimming removed 6 bases from V and 0 bases from J; junction bases left unmatched: 6. This CDR3 spans 14 amino acids. CDR1 SQVTM and CDR2 ANQGSEA come from the germline V gene. CDR3 sequence (DNA): TGCAGCGTCGGGACAGGGCAACTCTCCTACGAGCAGTACTTC. Protein: CSVGTGQLSYEQYF.

V and J are TRBV3-1 (or the pseudogene TRBV3-2) and TRBJ2-7, with 8 positions matching TRBD1. The ends lost 4 bases at V and 7 bases at J; junction bases unmatched: 12. Germline values: CDR1 LGHDT, CDR2 YNNKEL (reference sequence). The CDR3 covers 15 residues. CDR3 sequence: CASSPFGQGAEEQYF. The CDR3 DNA sequence: TGTGCCAGCAGCCCCTTTGGGCAGGGGGCTGAGGAGCAGTACTTC.

The chain combines TRBV5-4 with TRBJ2-1, with a possible D match to TRBD2 (6 bases). The CDR3 sequence is 16 residues long. Germline V gives CDR1 SGHNT, CDR2 YYREEE (reference sequence). The V and J ends lost 5 bases and 4 bases respectively, with 19 bases between them. The CDR3 protein is CASSFPEGGVYNEQFF. Written as DNA, the CDR3 is TGTGCCAGCAGTTTTCCCGAAGGCGGGGTTTACAATGAGCAGTTCTTC. The entire variable domain, with the rest obtained from reference TRBV5-4 and TRBJ2-1, is as follows: ETGVTQSPTHLIKTRGQQVTLRCSSQSGHNTVSWYQQALGQGPQFIFQYYREEENGRGNFPPRFSGLQFPNYSSELNVNALELDDSALYLCASSFPEGGVYNEQFFGPGTRLTVL.

The V and J genes are TRBV2 and TRBJ2-1, with 11 bases matching TRBD2. CDR3 size: 14 residues. V gave up 5 bases and J gave up 8 bases; unmatched junction bases: 5. Germline CDR1 SNHLY, CDR2 FYNNEI. The CDR3 sequence: CASSLAGGPYEQFF. The DNA of the CDR3 is TGTGCCAGCAGTTTAGCGGGGGGGCCCTATGAGCAGTTCTTC.

J is TRBJ1-4 and V is TRBV5-4; D is unclear. This CDR3 has 13 residues. Germline loops: CDR1 SGHNT, CDR2 YYREEE (reference sequence). With 4 bases removed from V and 0 bases from J, the gap between germline ends came to 4 bases. CDR3 nucleotide sequence: TGTGCCAGCAGCACTGCAACTAATGAAAAACTGTTTTTT. This codes for CASSTATNEKLFF.

The rearrangement uses TRBV5-1 and TRBJ2-1; 11 bases fit TRBD1. V lost 7 bases, J lost 5 bases, and 5 bases stayed unmatched. Germline lookup yields CDR1 SGHRS and CDR2 YFSETQ. There are 14 residues in the CDR3. The CDR3 is CASAGQGANNEQFF. CDR3 bases: TGCGCCAGCGCCGGACAGGGGGCAAACAATGAGCAGTTCTTC.

The rearrangement uses TRBV19 and TRBJ2-3; possible D gene TRBD2, 6 bases. CDR1 and CDR2 (germline): LNHDA, SQIVND (reference sequence). This CDR3 is 13 amino acids long. Trimming pared 5 bases from V and 1 base from J, leaving 7 bases between. The CDR3: CASSPSGTDTQYF. The CDR3 DNA reads as TGTGCCAGTAGTCCTAGCGGCACAGATACGCAGTATTTT.

This rearrangement joins TRBV19 to TRBJ1-1; D is perhaps TRBD1 (5 bases). The CDR3 sequence is 16 residues long. Germline V gene data show CDR1 as LNHDA and CDR2 as SQIVND (reference sequence). V was pared by 3 bases and J by 4 bases, with 18 bases between. CDR3 DNA sequence: TGTGCCAGTAGTATTTTTGGTCGGCAGGGCGGCACTGAAGCTTTCTTT. Its protein product is CASSIFGRQGGTEAFF.